Below are 10 T cell receptor beta chains sequenced from a single sample in a study of cytomegalovirus exposure and HLA in healthy donors (dated by TCRdb to between 2016 and 2019). Libraries were constructed by the immunoSEQ multiplex PCR assay. For the multiplex PCR, a mixture combining 60 forward primers for TCR Vbeta segments and 13 reverse primers for TCR Jbeta segments was used. TCRdb's version of the immuneACCESS table is confined to in-frame rearrangements and falls short of the full clone set. An unresolved V gene accounts for under half of the shortfall where checked; the remainder is of unknown origin. Across this sample there are some 170,000 clones, with 70% to 80% seen only once. Of the sample, under 2.5% falls within the top ten clones. Sequencing was done on a sample of PBMCs. Receptors originate from a man aged 35 to 55 in good health and CMV-seronegative.

This clone came up once. The CDR3 nucleotides are TGCAGCGTTGAAAGGCAGGTGATCTACAATGAGCAGTTCTTC. Translating it yields CSVERQVIYNEQFF. The V gene is TRBV29-1, the J gene TRBJ2-1; no reliable D call. The CDR3 is 14 amino acids. The V and J ends lost 2 bases and 3 bases respectively, with 11 bases between them. The germline V gene encodes CDR1 SQVTM and CDR2 ANQGSEA.

The chain couples TRBV28 to TRBJ1-2; tentatively, D is TRBD1 (5 bases). V was shortened by 4 bases and J by 4 bases, with 22 bases between the two germline ends. This CDR3 region has 17 residues. The germline gives CDR1 MDHEN, CDR2 SYDVKM. The CDR3 spells CASSSVGRQLRSYGYTF. The CDR3, as DNA: TGTGCCAGCAGTTCTGTAGGTCGACAGCTCCGTTCCTATGGCTACACCTTC.

The gene calls are TRBV25-1 and TRBJ2-5, with D perhaps TRBD1 (6 bases). Trimming removed 2 bases from V and 2 bases from J, with 15 bases in between. Germline assignment: CDR1 MGHDK and CDR2 SYGVNS. CDR3 size: 16 residues. The CDR3 DNA reads TGTGCCAGCAGTGAACCCCGACAGGCCCCTCAAGAGACCCAGTACTTC. Its protein product is CASSEPRQAPQETQYF. Using reference TRBV25-1 and TRBJ2-5 for the parts outside the CDR3, the full variable domain is EADIYQTPRYLVIGTGKKITLECSQTMGHDKMYWYQQDPGMELHLIHYSYGVNSTEKGDLSSESTVSRIRTEHFPLTLESARPSHTSQYLCASSEPRQAPQETQYFGPGTRLLVL.

The rearrangement joins TRBV6-1 to TRBJ2-5, with D unclear. Trimming left V 2 bases short and J 9 bases short, with 16 bases between. Germline V CDR1 and CDR2: MNHNS, SASEGT. This CDR3 is 14 amino acids long. In DNA form, the CDR3 reads TGTGCCAGCAGTGAATTGTCACGCCCTAAGTCCCAGTACTTC. Protein sequence: CASSELSRPKSQYF.

The chain uses TRBV19 and TRBJ1-2, with D unresolved. This CDR3 region has 11 residues. Germline V gene data show CDR1 as LNHDA and CDR2 as SQIVND (reference sequence). The CDR3 region is CAVPANYGYTF. CDR3 coding DNA: TGTGCTGTTCCTGCTAACTATGGCTACACCTTC.

This chain joins TRBV5-4 and TRBJ2-2; 12 nucleotides agree with TRBD1. The CDR3 runs to 16 residues. The V gene's germline CDR1 is SGHNT and CDR2 YYREEE (reference sequence). Losses at the gene ends were 0 bases for V and 6 bases for J; bases not matched to a gene: 3. CDR3 residues: CASSLAGTGGAGELFF. DNA of the CDR3: TGTGCCAGCAGCTTGGCCGGGACAGGGGGCGCCGGGGAGCTGTTTTTT.

The V call is TRBV2, the J call TRBJ1-4, with D possibly TRBD1 on 5 matching bases. Germline assignment: CDR1 SNHLY and CDR2 FYNNEI. The V and J ends lost 2 bases and 7 bases respectively, with 14 bases between them. CDR3 length: 15 residues. CDR3 protein: CASSEWRGGGEKLFF. The DNA for the CDR3 is TGTGCCAGCAGTGAATGGAGGGGCGGGGGTGAAAAACTGTTTTTT.

The CDR3 loop is CASSLSGAGGRTDTQYF. In DNA form, the CDR3 reads TGTGCCAGCAGCTTAAGTGGAGCGGGAGGGAGAACAGATACGCAGTATTTT. The rearrangement uses TRBV7-2 and TRBJ2-3; TRBD2 matches at 10 bases. Germline lookup yields CDR1 SGHTA and CDR2 FQGNSA. CDR3 length: 17 amino acids. J was trimmed by 3 bases and V by 2 bases; bases with no gene match: 8. Using reference TRBV7-2 and TRBJ2-3 for the parts outside the CDR3, the full variable domain is GAGVSQSPSNKVTEKGKDVELRCDPISGHTALYWYRQSLGQGLEFLIYFQGNSAPDKSGLPSDRFSAERTGGSVSTLTIQRTQQEDSAVYLCASSLSGAGGRTDTQYFGPGTRLTVL.

On this clone: The junction departs from the called germline gene at one end, perhaps through a read error. The V gene is TRBV9, the J gene TRBJ2-6; possible D gene TRBD2, 7 bases. Germline values: CDR1 SGDLS, CDR2 YYNGEE. This CDR3 is built from 12 residues. The CDR3 DNA follows: TGTGCCAGCACACGGGGGGCCAACGGCCTGACTTTC. As protein: CASTRGANGLTF.

The gene calls are TRBV4-2 and TRBJ2-7, with 7 bases aligning to TRBD1. The trim removed 1 base at V and 3 bases at J, leaving 9 bases unmatched. The germline V gene has CDR1 LGHNA and CDR2 YNFKEQ. The CDR3 has 16 amino acids. CDR3 sequence (DNA): TGTGCCAGCAGCCAAGCGGTAGGACAGGTGGACTACGAGCAGTACTTC. Translation gives CASSQAVGQVDYEQYF.